This TCR beta chain was observed in a study of T cell repertoires in cytomegalovirus infection. Study as a whole: HLA-B-restricted CMV epitopes that are well studied, plus recently identified HLA-C-restricted ones, were used by the study. Through public TCR beta signatures, both CMV infection and matching HLA type were indicated.

There are 20 residues in the CDR3. Germline V gives CDR1 MDHEN, CDR2 SYDVKM. V lost 2 bases and J 0 bases, leaving 23 bases between the germline ends. This clonotype was detected only once. Its antigen is currently unknown. TCRdb itself ran the reads through MiXCR, one entry per CDR3 protein. The table shows tens of thousands of distinct CDR3 sequences, with roughly 44% occurring only once. The V gene is TRBV28, the J gene TRBJ1-3; perhaps TRBD1 as D (5 bases). The specimen comprised CD8+ T cells from cultured PBMCs, sampled from culture after CMV antigen stimulation. The TCR sequence derives from a human donor in good health (CMV status not recorded). Some clones in this sample may be carry-over from other donors' samples. CDR3 bases: TGTGCCAGCAGTTTACAGGGCGGGGGAGGCTCGAGACCCTCTGGAAACACCATATATTTT. Protein product: CASSLQGGGGSRPSGNTIYF.